Sequencing of this T cell receptor (beta chain) was carried out in a study of T-cell reconstitution after alpha-beta-depleted transplantation in children. Study outcomes and limitations: Elevated TCRbeta diversity at day 60 was traced, in some patients, to surviving recipient T cells and thymic progenitors. T cells produced anew were the main source of T-cell counts and diversity one year after transplant. The origin of alpha-beta T cells about two months after transplant was reportedly several hundred expanded graft clones.

The ends lost 0 bases at V and 0 bases at J; junction bases unmatched: 0. The CDR3 contains 15 residues. Germline lookup yields CDR1 DFQATT and CDR2 SNEGSKA (reference sequence). During its preparation, the TCRbeta library received unique molecular identifiers. TCRdb passed the PCR reads through MiXCR, listing each CDR3 protein once. The table records about a million distinct CDR3 sequences, roughly 29% of them present only once. This clonotype was observed a handful of times. Its antigen is currently unknown. The chain links TRBV20-1 to TRBJ2-3, with 10 bases that match TRBD2. This receptor was taken from a boy in the first two years of life who had a stem cell transplant for SCID, so the T cells may come from the graft donor. Material: PBMCs, mostly from graft donor cells, obtained 360 days after TCRalphabeta/CD19-depleted stem cell transplant. The CDR3 is CSARDSGGSTDTQYF. The CDR3 nucleotides are TGCAGTGCTAGAGATAGCGGGGGGAGCACAGATACGCAGTATTTT.